The source of this TCR beta chain is a study of cytomegalovirus exposure and HLA in healthy donors. Amplification used 60 Vbeta primers and 13 Jbeta primers. Sequencing used immunoSEQ multiplex PCR; TCRdb keeps in-frame clones, though not all of them. The sample yields about 170,000 clones, more than 80% seen once. Germline values: CDR1 SGHDT, CDR2 YYEEEE. V was trimmed by 4 bases and J by 7 bases, leaving 15 bases between them. This CDR3 has 15 amino acids. Remarks on this clone: Its antigen remains unknown.

General study results and limits: DRB1 showed the most TCR associations and HLA-C the fewest in a later analysis, as rates varied by HLA locus.

Sequenced input: PBMCs. The chain couples TRBV5-6 to TRBJ1-6, with D maybe TRBD1 (5 bases). This TCR came from a male donor in good health and CMV-seronegative. CDR3 sequence reads: CASSRRAGRNSPLHF. In DNA, the CDR3 is TGTGCCAGCAGCCGCAGGGCAGGGCGGAATTCACCCCTCCACTTT.